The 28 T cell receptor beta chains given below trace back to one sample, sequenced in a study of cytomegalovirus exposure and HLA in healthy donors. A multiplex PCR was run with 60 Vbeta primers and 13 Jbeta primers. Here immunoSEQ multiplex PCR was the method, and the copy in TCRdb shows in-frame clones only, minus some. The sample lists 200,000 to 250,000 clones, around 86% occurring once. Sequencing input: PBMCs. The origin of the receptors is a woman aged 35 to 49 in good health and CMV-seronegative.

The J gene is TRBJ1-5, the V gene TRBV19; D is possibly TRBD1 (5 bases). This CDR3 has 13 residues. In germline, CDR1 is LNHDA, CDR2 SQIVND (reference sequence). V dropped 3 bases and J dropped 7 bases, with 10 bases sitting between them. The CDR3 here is CASSMGGWQPQHF. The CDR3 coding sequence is TGTGCCAGTAGTATGGGGGGTTGGCAGCCCCAGCATTTT. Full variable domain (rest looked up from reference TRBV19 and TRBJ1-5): DGGITQSPKYLFRKEGQNVTLSCEQNLNHDAMYWYRQDPGQGLRLIYYSQIVNDFQKGDIAEGYSVSREKKESFPLTVTSAQKNPTAFYLCASSMGGWQPQHFGDGTRLSIL.

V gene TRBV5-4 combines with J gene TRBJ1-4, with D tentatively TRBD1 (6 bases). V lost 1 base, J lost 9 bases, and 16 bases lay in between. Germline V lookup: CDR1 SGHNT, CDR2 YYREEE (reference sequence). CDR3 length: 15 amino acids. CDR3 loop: CASSLYLAGTQKLFF. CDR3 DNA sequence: TGTGCCAGCAGCTTGTACTTGGCAGGGACACAAAAACTGTTTTTT.

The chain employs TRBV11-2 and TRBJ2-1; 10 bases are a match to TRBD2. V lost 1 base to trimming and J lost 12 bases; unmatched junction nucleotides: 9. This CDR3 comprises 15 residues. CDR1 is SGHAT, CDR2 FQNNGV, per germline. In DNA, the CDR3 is TGTGCCAGCAGCTTAGTCCTGCTAGCGGGAGAGTGGCAGTTCTTC. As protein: CASSLVLLAGEWQFF.

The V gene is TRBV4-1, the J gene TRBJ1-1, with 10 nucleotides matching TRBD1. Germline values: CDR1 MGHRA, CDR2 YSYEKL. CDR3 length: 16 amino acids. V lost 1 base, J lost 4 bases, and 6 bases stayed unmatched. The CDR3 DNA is TGCGCCAGCAGCCAAGGGAAGACAGGGGGCATCACTGAAGCTTTCTTT. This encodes CASSQGKTGGITEAFF.

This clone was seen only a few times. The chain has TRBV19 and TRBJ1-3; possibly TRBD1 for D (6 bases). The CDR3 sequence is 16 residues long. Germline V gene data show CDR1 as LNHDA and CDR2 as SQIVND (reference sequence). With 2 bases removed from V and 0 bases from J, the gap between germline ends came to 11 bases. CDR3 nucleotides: TGTGCCAGTAGTATACGGACAGACTTCTCTGGAAACACCATATATTTT. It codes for CASSIRTDFSGNTIYF.

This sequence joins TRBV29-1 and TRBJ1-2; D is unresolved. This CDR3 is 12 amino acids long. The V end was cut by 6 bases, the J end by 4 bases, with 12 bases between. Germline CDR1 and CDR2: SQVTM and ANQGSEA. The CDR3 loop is CSVEGSGYGYTF. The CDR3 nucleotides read TGCAGCGTAGAGGGATCGGGCTATGGCTACACCTTC.

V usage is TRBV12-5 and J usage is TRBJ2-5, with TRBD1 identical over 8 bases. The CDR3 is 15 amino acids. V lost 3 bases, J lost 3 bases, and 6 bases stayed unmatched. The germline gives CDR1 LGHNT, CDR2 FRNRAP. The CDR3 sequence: CASGFGQGTKETQYF. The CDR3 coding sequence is TGTGCTAGTGGTTTTGGACAGGGAACCAAAGAGACCCAGTACTTC.

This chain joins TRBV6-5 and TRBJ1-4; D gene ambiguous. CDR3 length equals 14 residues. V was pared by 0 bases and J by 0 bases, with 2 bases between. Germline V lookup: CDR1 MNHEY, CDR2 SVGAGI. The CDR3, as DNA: TGTGCCAGCAGTTACTCCGCAACTAATGAAAAACTGTTTTTT. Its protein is CASSYSATNEKLFF.

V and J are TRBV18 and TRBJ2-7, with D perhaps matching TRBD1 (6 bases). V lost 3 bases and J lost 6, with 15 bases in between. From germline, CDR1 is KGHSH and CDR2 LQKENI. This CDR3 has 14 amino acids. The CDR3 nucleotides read TGTGCCAGCTCACCGGACAGAAATTCTGGCGAGCAGTACTTC. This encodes CASSPDRNSGEQYF.

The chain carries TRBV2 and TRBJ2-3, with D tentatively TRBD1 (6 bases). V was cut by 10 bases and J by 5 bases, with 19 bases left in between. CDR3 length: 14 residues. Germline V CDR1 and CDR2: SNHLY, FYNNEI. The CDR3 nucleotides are TGTGCCACTAATCAGGGGTCCCTAGGAGATACGCAGTATTTT. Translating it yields CATNQGSLGDTQYF.

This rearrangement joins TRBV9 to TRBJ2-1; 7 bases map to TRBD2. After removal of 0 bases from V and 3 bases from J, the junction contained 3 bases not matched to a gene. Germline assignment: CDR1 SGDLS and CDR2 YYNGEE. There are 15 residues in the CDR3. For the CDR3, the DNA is TGTGCCAGCAGCGTAGAAGGGACTAACTACAATGAGCAGTTCTTC. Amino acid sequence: CASSVEGTNYNEQFF.

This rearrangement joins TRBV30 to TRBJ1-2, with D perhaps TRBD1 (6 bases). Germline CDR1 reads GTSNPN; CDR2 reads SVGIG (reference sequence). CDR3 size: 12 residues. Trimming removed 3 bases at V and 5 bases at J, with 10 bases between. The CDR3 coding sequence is TGTGCCTGGAGCCCGGACAGATATGGCTACACCTTC. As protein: CAWSPDRYGYTF.

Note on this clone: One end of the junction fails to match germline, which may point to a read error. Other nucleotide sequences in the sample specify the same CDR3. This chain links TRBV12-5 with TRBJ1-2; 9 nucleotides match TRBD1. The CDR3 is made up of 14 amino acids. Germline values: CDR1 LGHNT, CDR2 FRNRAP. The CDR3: CASGPGTGNYGYTF. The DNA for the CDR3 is TGTGCCAGTGGACCTGGGACAGGGAACTATGGCTACACCTTC. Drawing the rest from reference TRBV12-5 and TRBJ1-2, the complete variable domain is DARVTQTPRHKVTEMGQEVTMRCQPILGHNTVFWYRQTMMQGLELLAYFRNRAPLDDSGMPKDRFSAEMPDATLATLKIQPSEPRDSAVYFCASGPGTGNYGYTFGSGTRLTVV.

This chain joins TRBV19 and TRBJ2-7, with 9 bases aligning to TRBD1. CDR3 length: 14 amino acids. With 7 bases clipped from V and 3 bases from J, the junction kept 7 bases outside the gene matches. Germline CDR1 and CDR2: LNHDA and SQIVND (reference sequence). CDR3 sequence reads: CASTPTGGIYEQYF. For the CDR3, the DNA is TGTGCCAGTACCCCGACAGGGGGAATCTACGAGCAGTACTTC.

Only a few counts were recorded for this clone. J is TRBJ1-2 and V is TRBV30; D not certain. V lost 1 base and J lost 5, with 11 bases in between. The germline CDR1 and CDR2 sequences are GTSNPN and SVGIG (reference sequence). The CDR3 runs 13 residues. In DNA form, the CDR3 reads TGTGCCTGGAGTGGAGATAGTCGGTATGGCTACACCTTC. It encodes CAWSGDSRYGYTF.

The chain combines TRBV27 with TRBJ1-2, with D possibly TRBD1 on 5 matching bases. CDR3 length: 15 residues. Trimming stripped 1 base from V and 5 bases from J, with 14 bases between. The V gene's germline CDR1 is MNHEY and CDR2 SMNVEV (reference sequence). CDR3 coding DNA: TGTGCCAGCAGTTTATTAGGCAGGGAGGAGTATGGCTACACCTTC. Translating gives CASSLLGREEYGYTF.

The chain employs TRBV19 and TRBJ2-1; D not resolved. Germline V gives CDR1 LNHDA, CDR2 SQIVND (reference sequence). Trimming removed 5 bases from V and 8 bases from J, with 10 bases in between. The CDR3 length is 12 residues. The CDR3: CASSPSEHEQFF. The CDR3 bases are TGTGCCAGTAGTCCTTCAGAACATGAGCAGTTCTTC.

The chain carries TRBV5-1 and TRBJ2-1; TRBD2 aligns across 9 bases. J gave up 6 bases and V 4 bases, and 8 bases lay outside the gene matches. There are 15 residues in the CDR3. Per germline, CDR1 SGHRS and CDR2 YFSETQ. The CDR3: CASSRLAGTSNEQFF. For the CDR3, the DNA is TGCGCCAGCAGCAGGCTAGCGGGAACATCCAATGAGCAGTTCTTC. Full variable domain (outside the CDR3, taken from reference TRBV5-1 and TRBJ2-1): KAGVTQTPRYLIKTRGQQVTLSCSPISGHRSVSWYQQTPGQGLQFLFEYFSETQRNKGNFPGRFSGRQFSNSRSEMNVSTLELGDSALYLCASSRLAGTSNEQFFGPGTRLTVL.

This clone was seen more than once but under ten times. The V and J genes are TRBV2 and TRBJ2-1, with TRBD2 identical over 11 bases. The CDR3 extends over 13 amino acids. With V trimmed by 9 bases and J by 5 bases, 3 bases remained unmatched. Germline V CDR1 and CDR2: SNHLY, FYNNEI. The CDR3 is CASIAGGHNEQFF. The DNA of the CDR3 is TGTGCCAGTATAGCGGGAGGGCACAATGAGCAGTTCTTC.

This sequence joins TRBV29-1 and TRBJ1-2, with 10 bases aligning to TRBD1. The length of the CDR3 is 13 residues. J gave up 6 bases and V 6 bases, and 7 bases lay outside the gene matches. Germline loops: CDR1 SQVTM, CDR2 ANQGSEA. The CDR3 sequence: CSVPDRGEDGYTF. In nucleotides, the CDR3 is TGCAGCGTACCGGACAGGGGGGAGGATGGCTACACCTTC.

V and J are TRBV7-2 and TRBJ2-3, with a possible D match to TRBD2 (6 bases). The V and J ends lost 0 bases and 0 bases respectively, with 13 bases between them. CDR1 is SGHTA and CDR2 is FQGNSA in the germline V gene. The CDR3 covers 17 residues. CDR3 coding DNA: TGTGCCAGCAGCTTAGCGCTAGTGGGGGGTAGCACAGATACGCAGTATTTT. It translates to CASSLALVGGSTDTQYF.

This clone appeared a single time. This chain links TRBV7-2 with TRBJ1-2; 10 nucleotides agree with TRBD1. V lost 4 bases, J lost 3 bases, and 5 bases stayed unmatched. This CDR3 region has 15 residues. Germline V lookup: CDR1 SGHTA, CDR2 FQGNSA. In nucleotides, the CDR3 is TGTGCCAGCAGCTGGACAGGGGGAGTGGACTATGGCTACACCTTC. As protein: CASSWTGGVDYGYTF.

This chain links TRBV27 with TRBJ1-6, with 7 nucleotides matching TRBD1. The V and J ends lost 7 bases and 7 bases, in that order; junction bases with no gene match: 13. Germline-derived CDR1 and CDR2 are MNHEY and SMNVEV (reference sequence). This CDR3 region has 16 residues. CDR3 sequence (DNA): TGTGCCAGCACCGAATACCAGACAGGGCGCAATTCACCCCTCCACTTT. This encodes CASTEYQTGRNSPLHF.

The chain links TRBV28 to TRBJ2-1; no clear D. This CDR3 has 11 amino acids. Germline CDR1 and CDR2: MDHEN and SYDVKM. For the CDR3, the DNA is TGTGGGAGCAACTTTTACAATGAGCAGTTCTTC. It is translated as CGSNFYNEQFF.

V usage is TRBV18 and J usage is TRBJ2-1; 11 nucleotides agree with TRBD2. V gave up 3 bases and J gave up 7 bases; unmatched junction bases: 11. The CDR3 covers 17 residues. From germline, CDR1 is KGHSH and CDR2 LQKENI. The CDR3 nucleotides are TGTGCCAGCTCACCTCTAGGTAGCGGGAGGGCCCCAAATGAGCAGTTCTTC. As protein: CASSPLGSGRAPNEQFF.

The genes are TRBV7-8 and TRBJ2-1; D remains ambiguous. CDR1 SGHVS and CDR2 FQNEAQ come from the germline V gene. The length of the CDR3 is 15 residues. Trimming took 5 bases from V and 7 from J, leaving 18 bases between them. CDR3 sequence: CASSPRVSSWNEQFF. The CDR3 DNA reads TGTGCCAGCAGCCCCCGCGTAAGTAGTTGGAATGAGCAGTTCTTC.

This CDR3 reads CASSPGERETQYF. In DNA form, the CDR3 reads TGTGCCAGCAGTCCAGGGGAGAGAGAGACCCAGTACTTC. The chain combines TRBV7-7 with TRBJ2-5; possibly TRBD1 for D (6 bases). This CDR3 region has 13 residues. V was shortened by 6 bases and J by 4 bases, with 12 bases between the two germline ends. Germline V CDR1 and CDR2: SSHAT, FNYEAQ (reference sequence).

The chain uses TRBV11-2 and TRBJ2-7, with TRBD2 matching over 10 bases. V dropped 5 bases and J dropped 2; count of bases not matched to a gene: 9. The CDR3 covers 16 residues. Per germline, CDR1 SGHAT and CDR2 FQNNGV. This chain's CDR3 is CASSPIQREGPYEQYF. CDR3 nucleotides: TGTGCCAGCAGCCCCATACAGCGGGAGGGCCCCTACGAGCAGTACTTC.